This TCR beta chain appears in the sequencing data of a study of T-cell reconstitution after alpha-beta-depleted transplantation in children. Library preparation (for TCRbeta) was performed with unique molecular identifiers. TCRdb re-called the PCR reads with MiXCR, one entry per CDR3 protein. The sample gives approximately 150,000 distinct CDR3 sequences, 8.8% of which show up once; over 15% is in the top ten. Study-wide findings and caveats: Diversity and T-cell counts at one year after transplant derived mostly from new T cells. Approximately two months post-transplant, alpha-beta T cells reportedly originated from several hundred expanded graft clones. After transplant, high TCRbeta diversity at day 60 in some patients arose from surviving recipient T cells and thymic progenitors.

In this sample, this clonotype turned up many times. The antigen remains unidentified. The CDR3 extends over 15 amino acids. V shed 4 bases and J shed 4 bases, with 16 bases lying between them. CDR1 is SGHRS, CDR2 YFSETQ, per germline. The rearrangement uses TRBV5-1 and TRBJ2-3; tentative D call: TRBD2 (6 bases). This receptor was taken from a female patient aged 2-10 years who had a stem cell transplant for congenital amegakaryocytic thrombocytopenia, so the T cells may come from the graft donor. Material: PBMCs, mostly from graft donor cells, obtained 180 days after TCRalphabeta/CD19-depleted stem cell transplant. CDR3 in amino acids: CASSRPGGEADTQYF. The DNA for the CDR3 is TGCGCCAGCAGCCGGCCCGGGGGAGAGGCAGATACGCAGTATTTT.